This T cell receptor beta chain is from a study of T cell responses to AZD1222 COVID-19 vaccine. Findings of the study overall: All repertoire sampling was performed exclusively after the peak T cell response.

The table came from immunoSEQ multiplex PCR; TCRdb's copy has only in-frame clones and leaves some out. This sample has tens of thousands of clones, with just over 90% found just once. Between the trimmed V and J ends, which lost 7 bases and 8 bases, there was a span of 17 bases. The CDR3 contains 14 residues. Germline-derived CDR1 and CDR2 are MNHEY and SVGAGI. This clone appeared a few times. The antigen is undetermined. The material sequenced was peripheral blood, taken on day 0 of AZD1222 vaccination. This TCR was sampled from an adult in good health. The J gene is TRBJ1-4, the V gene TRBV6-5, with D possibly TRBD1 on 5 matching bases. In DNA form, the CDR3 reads TGTGCCAGCACTCCTCGGACATCTGGAGAAAAACTGTTTTTT. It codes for CASTPRTSGEKLFF.